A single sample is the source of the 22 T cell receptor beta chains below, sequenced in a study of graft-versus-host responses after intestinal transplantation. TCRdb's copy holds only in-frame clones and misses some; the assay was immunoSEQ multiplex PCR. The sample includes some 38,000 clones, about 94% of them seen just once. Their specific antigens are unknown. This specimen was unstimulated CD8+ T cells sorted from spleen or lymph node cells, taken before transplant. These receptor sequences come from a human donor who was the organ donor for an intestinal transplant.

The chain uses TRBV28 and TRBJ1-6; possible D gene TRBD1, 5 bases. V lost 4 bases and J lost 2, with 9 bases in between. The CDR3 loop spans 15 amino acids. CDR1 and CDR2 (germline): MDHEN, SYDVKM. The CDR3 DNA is TGTGCCAGCAGTTCTCGACAGCCCTATAATTCACCCCTCCACTTT. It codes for CASSSRQPYNSPLHF.

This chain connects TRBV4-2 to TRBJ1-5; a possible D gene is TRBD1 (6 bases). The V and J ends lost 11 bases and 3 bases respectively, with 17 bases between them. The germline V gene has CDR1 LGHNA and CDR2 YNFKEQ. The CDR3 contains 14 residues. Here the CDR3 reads CAGGQRQDNQPQHF. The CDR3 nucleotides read TGTGCCGGCGGCCAGCGACAGGACAATCAGCCCCAGCATTTT.

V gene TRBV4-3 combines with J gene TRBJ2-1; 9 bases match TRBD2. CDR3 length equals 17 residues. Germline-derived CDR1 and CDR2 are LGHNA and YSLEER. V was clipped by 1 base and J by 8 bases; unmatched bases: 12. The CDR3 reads CASSQGLGLAGEYEQFF. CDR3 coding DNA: TGCGCCAGCAGCCAAGGTCTGGGGTTAGCGGGAGAGTATGAGCAGTTCTTC.

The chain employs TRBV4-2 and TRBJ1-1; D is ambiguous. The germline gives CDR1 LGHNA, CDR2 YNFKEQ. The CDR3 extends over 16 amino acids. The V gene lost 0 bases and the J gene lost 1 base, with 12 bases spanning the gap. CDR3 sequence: CASSQDRPGRNTEAFF. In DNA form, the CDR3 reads TGTGCCAGCAGCCAAGATCGTCCGGGGAGGAACACTGAAGCTTTCTTT.

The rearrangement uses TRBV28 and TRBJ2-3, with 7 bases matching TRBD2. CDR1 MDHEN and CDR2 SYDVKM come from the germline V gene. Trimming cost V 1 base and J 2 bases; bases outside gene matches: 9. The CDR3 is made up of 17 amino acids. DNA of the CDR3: TGTGCCAGCAGTTTATTCGGGCGGGAGCTAGACACAGATACGCAGTATTTT. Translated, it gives CASSLFGRELDTDTQYF.

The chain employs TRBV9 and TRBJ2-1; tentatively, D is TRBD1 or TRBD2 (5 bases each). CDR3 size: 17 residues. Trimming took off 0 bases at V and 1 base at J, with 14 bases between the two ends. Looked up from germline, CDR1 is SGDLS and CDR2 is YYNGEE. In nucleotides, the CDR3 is TGTGCCAGCAGCGTAGCCCCTGCAGGGAGTTCCTACAATGAGCAGTTCTTC. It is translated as CASSVAPAGSSYNEQFF.

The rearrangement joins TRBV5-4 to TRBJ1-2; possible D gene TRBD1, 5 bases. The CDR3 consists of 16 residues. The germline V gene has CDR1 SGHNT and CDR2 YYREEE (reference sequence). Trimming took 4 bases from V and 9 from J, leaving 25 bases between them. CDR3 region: CASSPGDRGRLKRYTF. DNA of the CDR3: TGTGCCAGCAGCCCGGGGGACCGGGGACGCTTGAAGCGCTACACCTTC.

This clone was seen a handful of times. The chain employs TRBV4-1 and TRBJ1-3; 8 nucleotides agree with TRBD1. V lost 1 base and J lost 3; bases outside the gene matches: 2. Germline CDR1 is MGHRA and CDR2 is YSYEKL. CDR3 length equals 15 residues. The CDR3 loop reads CASSQGTGRGNTIYF. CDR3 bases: TGCGCCAGCAGCCAAGGGACAGGGCGTGGAAACACCATATATTTT.

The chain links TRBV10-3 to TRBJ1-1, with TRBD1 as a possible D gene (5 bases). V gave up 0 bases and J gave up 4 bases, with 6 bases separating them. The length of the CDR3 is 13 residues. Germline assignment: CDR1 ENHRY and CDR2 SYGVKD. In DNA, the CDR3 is TGTGCCATCAGTGAGTCGGGGGGCACTGAAGCTTTCTTT. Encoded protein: CAISESGGTEAFF.

The CDR3 bases are TGTGCCAGTAGAAGGGACGGGGGAGTTAGTTCTGGAAACACCATATATTTT. Its translation: CASRRDGGVSSGNTIYF. The chain links TRBV19 to TRBJ1-3, with D perhaps matching TRBD1 (5 bases). The CDR3 covers 17 residues. The V and J ends lost 6 bases and 1 base respectively, with 19 bases between them. Germline CDR1 and CDR2: LNHDA and SQIVND (reference sequence).

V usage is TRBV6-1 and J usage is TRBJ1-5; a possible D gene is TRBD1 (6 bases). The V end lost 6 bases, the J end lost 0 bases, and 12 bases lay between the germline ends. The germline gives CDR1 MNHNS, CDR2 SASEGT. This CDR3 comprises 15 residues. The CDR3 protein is CASRAHRVSNQPQHF. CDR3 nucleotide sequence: TGTGCCAGCAGGGCCCACAGGGTTAGCAATCAGCCCCAGCATTTT.

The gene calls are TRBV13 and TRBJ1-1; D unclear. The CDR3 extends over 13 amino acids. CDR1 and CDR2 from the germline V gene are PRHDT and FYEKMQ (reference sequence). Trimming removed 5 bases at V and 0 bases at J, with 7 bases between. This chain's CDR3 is CASSKQLNTEAFF. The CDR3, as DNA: TGTGCCAGCAGCAAACAGTTGAACACTGAAGCTTTCTTT.

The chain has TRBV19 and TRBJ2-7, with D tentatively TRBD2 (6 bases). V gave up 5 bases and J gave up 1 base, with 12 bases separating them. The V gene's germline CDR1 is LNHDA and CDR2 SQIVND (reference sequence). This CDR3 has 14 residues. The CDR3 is CASSPRLASYEQYF. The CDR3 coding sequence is TGTGCCAGTAGTCCTAGGCTAGCGTCCTACGAGCAGTACTTC.

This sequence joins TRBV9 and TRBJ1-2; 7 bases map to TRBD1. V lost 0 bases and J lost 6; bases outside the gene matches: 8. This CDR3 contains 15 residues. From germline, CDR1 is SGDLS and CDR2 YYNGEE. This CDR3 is CASSVAIDRANGYTF. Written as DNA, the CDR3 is TGTGCCAGCAGCGTAGCAATAGACAGGGCGAATGGCTACACCTTC.

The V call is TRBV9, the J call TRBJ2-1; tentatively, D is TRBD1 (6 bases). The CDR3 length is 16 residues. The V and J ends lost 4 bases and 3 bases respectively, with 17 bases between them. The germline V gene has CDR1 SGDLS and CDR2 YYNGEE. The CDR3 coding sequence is TGTGCCAGCAGCCCGATTACCGGGACAAACTACAATGAGCAGTTCTTC. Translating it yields CASSPITGTNYNEQFF.

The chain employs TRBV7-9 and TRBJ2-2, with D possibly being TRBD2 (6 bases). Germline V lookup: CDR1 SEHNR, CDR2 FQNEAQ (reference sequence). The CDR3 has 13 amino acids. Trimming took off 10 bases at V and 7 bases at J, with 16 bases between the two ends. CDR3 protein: CATPPPGGGELFF. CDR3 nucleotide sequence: TGTGCCACCCCGCCCCCCGGGGGCGGGGAGCTGTTTTTT. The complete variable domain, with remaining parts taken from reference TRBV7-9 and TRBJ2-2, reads DTGVSQNPRHKITKRGQNVTFRCDPISEHNRLYWYRQTLGQGPEFLTYFQNEAQLEKSRLLSDRFSAERPKGSFSTLEIQRTEQGDSAMYLCATPPPGGGELFFGEGSRLTVL.

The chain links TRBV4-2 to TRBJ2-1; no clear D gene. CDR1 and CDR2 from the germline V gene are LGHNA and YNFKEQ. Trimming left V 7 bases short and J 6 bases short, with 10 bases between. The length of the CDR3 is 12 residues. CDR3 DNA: TGTGCCAGCATGAGCCCCCTCAATGAGCAGTTCTTC. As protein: CASMSPLNEQFF.

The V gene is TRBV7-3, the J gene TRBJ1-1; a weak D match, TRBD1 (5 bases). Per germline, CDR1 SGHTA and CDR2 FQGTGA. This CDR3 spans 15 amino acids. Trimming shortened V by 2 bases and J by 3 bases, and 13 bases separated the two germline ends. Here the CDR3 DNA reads TGTGCCAGCAGCTTATGGGGCAGGAGAGACACTGAAGCTTTCTTT. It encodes CASSLWGRRDTEAFF. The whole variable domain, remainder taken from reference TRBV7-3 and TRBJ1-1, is GAGVSQTPSNKVTEKGKYVELRCDPISGHTALYWYRQSLGQGPEFLIYFQGTGAADDSGLPNDRFFAVRPEGSVSTLKIQRTERGDSAVYLCASSLWGRRDTEAFFGQGTRLTVV.

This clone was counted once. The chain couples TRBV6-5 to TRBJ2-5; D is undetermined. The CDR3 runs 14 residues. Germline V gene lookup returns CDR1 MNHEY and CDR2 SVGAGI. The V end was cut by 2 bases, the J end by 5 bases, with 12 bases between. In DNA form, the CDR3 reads TGTGCCAGCAGTTACGAGGTTTTGTCGGAGACCCAGTACTTC. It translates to CASSYEVLSETQYF.

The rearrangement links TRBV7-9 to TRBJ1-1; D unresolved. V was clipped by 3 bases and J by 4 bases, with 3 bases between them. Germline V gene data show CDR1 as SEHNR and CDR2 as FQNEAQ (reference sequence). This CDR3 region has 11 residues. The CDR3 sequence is CASSFGTEAFF. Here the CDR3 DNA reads TGTGCCAGCAGCTTCGGCACTGAAGCTTTCTTT. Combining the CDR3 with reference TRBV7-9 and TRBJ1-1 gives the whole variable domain DTGVSQNPRHKITKRGQNVTFRCDPISEHNRLYWYRQTLGQGPEFLTYFQNEAQLEKSRLLSDRFSAERPKGSFSTLEIQRTEQGDSAMYLCASSFGTEAFFGQGTRLTVV.

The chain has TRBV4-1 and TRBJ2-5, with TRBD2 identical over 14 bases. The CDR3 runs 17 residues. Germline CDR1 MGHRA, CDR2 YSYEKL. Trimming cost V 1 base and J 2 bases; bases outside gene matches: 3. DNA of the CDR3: TGCGCCAGCAGCCAAGTGGGGACTAGCGGGGGACAAGAGACCCAGTACTTC. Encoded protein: CASSQVGTSGGQETQYF.

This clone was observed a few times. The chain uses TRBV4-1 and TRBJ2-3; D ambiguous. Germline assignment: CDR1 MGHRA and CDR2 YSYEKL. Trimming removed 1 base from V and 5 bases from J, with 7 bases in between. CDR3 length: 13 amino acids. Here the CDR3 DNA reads TGCGCCAGCAGCCAAGTGGGGAAAGATACGCAGTATTTT. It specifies CASSQVGKDTQYF.